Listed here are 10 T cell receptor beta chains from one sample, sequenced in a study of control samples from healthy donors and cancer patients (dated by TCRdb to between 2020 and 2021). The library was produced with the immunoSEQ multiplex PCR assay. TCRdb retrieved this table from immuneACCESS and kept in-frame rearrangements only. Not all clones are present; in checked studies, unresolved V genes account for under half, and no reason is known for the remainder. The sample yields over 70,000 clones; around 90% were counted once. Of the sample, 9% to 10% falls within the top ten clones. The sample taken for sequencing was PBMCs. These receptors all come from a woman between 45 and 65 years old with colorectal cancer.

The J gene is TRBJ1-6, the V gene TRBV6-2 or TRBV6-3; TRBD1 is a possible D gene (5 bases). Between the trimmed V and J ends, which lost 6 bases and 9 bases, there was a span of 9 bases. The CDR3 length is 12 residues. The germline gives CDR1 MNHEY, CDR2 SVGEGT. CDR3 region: CASSQGSSPLHF. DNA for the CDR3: TGTGCCAGCAGCCAGGGAAGTTCACCCCTCCACTTT.

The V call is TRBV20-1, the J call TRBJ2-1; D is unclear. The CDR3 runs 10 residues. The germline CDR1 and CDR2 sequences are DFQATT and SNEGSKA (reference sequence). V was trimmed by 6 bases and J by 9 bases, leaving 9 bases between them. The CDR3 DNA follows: TGCAGTGCCGCGAGGAGTGAGCAGTTCTTC. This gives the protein CSAARSEQFF.

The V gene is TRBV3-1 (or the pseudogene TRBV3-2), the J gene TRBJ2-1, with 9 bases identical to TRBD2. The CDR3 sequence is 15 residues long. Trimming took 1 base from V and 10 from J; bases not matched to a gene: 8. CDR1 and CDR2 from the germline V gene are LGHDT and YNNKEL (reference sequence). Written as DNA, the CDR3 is TGTGCCAGCAGCCAAGGATTAGCGGGGGTGGCGGAGCAGTTCTTC. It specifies CASSQGLAGVAEQFF.

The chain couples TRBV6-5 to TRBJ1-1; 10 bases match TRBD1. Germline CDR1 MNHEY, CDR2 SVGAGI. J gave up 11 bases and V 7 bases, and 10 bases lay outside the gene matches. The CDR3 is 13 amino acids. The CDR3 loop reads CASIRDRGTWAFF. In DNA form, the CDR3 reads TGTGCCAGCATTCGGGACAGGGGTACGTGGGCTTTCTTT.

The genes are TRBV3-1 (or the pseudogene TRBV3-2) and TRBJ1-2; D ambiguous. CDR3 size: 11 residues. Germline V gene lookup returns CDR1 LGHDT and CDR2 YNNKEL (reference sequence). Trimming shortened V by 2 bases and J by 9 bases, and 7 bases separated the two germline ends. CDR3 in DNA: TGTGCCAGCAGCCAATTGACAAGCTACACCTTC. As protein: CASSQLTSYTF.

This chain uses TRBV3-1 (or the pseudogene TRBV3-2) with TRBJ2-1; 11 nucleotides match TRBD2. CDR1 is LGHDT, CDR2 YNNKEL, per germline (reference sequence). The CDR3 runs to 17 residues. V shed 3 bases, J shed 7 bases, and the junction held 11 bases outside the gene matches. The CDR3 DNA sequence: TGTGCCAGCAGCCATGCCCGAGCTAGCGGGGGGAGAAATGAGCAGTTCTTC. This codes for CASSHARASGGRNEQFF.

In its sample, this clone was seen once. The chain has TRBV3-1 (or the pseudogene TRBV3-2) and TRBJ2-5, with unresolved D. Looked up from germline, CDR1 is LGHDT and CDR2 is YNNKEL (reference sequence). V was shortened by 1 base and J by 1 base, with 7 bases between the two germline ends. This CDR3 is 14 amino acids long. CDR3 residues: CASSQVGTQETQYF. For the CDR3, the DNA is TGTGCCAGCAGCCAAGTGGGAACCCAAGAGACCCAGTACTTC.

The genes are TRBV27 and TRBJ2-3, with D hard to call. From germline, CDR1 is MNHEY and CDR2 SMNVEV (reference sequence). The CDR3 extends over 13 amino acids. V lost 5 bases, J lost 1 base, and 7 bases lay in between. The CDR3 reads CASSGRGTDTQYF. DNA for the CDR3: TGTGCCAGCAGTGGACGGGGCACAGATACGCAGTATTTT.

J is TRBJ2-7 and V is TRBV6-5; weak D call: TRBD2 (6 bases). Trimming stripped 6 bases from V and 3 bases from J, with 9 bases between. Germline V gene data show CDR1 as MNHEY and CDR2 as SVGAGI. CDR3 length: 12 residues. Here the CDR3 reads CASRGDFYEQYV. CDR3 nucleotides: TGTGCCAGCAGGGGGGACTTCTACGAGCAGTACGTC.

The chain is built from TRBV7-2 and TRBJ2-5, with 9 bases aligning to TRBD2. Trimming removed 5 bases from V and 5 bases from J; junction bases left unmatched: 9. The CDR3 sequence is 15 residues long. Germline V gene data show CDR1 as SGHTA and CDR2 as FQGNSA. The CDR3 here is CASSLPAGGRETQYF. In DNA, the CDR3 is TGTGCCAGCAGCCTACCGGCGGGGGGGCGGGAGACCCAGTACTTC. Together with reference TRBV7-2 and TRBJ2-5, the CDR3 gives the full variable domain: GAGVSQSPSNKVTEKGKDVELRCDPISGHTALYWYRQSLGQGLEFLIYFQGNSAPDKSGLPSDRFSAERTGGSVSTLTIQRTQQEDSAVYLCASSLPAGGRETQYFGPGTRLLVL.